This paragraph covers one T cell receptor beta chain sequence. The antigen remains undetermined. The method, 5' RACE with UMI labels, was used to prepare the TRB cDNA libraries. TCRdb re-called the 5' RACE reads, yielding one record per CDR3 amino acid sequence without DNA. This specimen shows about 63,000 distinct CDR3 sequences; the ten leading clones hold 4% to 5.5%. These data come from a study of CXCR3-negative and CXCR3-positive naive CD8 T cells. Findings and caveats of the study: For CXCR3-positive naive cells, TRB CDR3s were more hydrophobic than those of CXCR3-negative naive cells.

The CDR3 runs 13 residues. Germline V gene lookup returns CDR1 SGHDN and CDR2 FVKESK. The V gene is TRBV14, the J gene TRBJ2-7. Sequencing was performed on naive CXCR3+ CD8+ T cells from blood. The subset is: CD45RO-CCR7+CD27+CD95- naive CD8+ T cells expressing CXCR3 (TNR3+). This receptor was obtained from a human donor in good health. Some clones in this sample may be carry-over from other donors' samples. The CDR3 sequence is CASSQANSYEQYF.